This record looks at one T cell receptor (beta chain) sequence and its context. Its target is not known. The sample belongs to a study of shared clonotypes between healthy human individuals. Study context: Donors had three CD4 naive, three CD4 memory, two CD8 naive and one CD8 memory plate apiece. General observations from the study: The study generally estimated greater richness for naive than memory subsets.

The CDR3 has 14 residues. Germline loops: CDR1 WNHNN, CDR2 SYGVQD (reference sequence). The V end lost 5 bases, the J end lost 3 bases, and 11 bases lay between the germline ends. Naivety among CD8 cells was defined by CD45RO negativity and positive CCR7 selection, thereby excluding terminally differentiated effector memory CD45RA+ cells. Here immunoSEQ multiplex PCR was the method, and the copy in TCRdb shows in-frame clones only, minus some. The data hold under 2,000,000 clones, with roughly 95% observed a single time. This chain links TRBV10-1 with TRBJ2-1; D remains ambiguous. The receptor comes from a man aged 18 to 29 in good health. Sequenced: naive CD8+ T cells sorted from blood. CDR3 in DNA: TGCGCCAGCAGTAGGGCGGAAAACTACAATGAGCAGTTCTTC. Amino acid sequence: CASSRAENYNEQFF.